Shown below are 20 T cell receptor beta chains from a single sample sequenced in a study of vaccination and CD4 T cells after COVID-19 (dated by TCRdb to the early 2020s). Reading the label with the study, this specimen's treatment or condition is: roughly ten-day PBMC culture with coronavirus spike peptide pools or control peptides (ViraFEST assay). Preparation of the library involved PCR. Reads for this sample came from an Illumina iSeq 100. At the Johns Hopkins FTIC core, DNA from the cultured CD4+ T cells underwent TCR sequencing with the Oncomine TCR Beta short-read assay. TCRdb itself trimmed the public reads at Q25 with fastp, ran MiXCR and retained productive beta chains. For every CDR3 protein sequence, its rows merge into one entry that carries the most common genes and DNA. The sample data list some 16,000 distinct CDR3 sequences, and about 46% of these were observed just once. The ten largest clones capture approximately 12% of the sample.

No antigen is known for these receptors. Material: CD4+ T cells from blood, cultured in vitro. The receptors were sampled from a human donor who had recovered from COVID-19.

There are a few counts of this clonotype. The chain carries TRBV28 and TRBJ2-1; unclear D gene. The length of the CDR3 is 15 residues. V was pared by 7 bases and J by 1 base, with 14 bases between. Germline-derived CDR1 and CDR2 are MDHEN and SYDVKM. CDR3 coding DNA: TGTGCCAGCACAGACCTTAGGATGTCCTACAATGAGCAGTTCTTC. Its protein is CASTDLRMSYNEQFF. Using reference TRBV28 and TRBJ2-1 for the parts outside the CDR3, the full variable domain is DVKVTQSSRYLVKRTGEKVFLECVQDMDHENMFWYRQDPGLGLRLIYFSYDVKMKEKGDIPEGYSVSREKKERFSLILESASTNQTSMYLCASTDLRMSYNEQFFGPGTRLTVL.

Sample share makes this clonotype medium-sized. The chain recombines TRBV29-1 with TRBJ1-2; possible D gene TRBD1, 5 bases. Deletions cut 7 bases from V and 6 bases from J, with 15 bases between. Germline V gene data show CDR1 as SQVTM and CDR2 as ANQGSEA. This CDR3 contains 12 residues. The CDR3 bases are TGCAGCGCGTGGGGGTATCCTGATGGCTACACCTTC. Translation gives CSAWGYPDGYTF. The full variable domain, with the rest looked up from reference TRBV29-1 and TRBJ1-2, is SAVISQKPSRDICQRGTSLTIQCQVDSQVTMMFWYRQQPGQSLTLIATANQGSEATYESGFVIDKFPISRPNLTFSTLTVSNMSPEDSSIYLCSAWGYPDGYTFGSGTRLTVV.

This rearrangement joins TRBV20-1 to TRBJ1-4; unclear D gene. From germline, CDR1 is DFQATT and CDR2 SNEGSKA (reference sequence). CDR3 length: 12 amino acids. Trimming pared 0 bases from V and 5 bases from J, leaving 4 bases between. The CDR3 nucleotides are TGCAGTGCTAGAGATCCAAATGAAAAACTGTTTTTT. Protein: CSARDPNEKLFF.

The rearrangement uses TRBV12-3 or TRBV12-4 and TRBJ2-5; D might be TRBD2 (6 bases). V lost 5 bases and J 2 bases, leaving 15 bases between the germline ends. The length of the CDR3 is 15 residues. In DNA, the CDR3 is TGTGCCAGCAGTCCCGGCCGGGACTCTCAAGAGACCCAGTACTTC. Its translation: CASSPGRDSQETQYF.

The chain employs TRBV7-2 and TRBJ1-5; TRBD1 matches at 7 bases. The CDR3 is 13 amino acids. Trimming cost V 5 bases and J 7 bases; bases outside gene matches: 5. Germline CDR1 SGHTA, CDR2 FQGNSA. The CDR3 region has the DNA TGTGCCAGCAGCGCAAACAGGGGACAGCCCCAGCATTTT. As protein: CASSANRGQPQHF.

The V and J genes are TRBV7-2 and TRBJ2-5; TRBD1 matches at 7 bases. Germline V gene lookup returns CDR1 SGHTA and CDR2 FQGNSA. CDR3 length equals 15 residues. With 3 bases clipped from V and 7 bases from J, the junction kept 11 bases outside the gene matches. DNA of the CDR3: TGTGCCAGCAGCTTCGAATCTACAGGGGCGTGGACCCAGTACTTC. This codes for CASSFESTGAWTQYF.

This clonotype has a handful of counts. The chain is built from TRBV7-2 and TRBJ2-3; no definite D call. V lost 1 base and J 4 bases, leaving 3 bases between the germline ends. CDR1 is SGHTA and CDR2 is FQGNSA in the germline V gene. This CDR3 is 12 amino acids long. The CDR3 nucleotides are TGTGCCAGCAGCTTAGGGGCAGATACGCAGTATTTT. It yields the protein CASSLGADTQYF.

The CDR3 spells CASSYRSNQPQHF. The CDR3 DNA reads as TGTGCCAGCAGTTATCGTTCCAATCAGCCCCAGCATTTT. This chain connects TRBV6-2 or TRBV6-3 to TRBJ1-5; D gene unclear. Germline CDR1 MNHEY, CDR2 SVGEGT. Between the trimmed V and J ends, which lost 3 bases and 3 bases, there was a span of 6 bases. This CDR3 is built from 13 residues.

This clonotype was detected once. CDR3 DNA sequence: TGTGCCAGCAGCGTAGATTTAGGGGGCTACGAGCAGTACTTC. This codes for CASSVDLGGYEQYF. The V and J genes are TRBV9 and TRBJ2-7; D may be TRBD1 (6 bases). V lost 0 bases, J lost 3 bases, and 10 bases lay in between. The germline gives CDR1 SGDLS, CDR2 YYNGEE. This CDR3 region has 14 residues.

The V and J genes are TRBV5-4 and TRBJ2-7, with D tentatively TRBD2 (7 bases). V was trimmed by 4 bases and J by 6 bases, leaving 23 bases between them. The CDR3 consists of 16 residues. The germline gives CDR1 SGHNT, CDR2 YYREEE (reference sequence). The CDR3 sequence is CASSRAGDTKFSEQYF. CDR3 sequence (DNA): TGTGCCAGCAGCAGGGCGGGGGACACGAAATTTTCCGAGCAGTACTTC.

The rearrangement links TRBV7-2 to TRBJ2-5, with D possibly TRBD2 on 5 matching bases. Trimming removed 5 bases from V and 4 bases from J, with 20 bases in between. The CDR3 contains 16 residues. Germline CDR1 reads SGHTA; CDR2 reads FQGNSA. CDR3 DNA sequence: TGTGCCAGCAGCGCCAGCGGCTCCATGGCCACAGAGACCCAGTACTTC. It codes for CASSASGSMATETQYF. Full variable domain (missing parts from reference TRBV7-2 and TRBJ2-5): GAGVSQSPSNKVTEKGKDVELRCDPISGHTALYWYRQSLGQGLEFLIYFQGNSAPDKSGLPSDRFSAERTGGSVSTLTIQRTQQEDSAVYLCASSASGSMATETQYFGPGTRLLVL.

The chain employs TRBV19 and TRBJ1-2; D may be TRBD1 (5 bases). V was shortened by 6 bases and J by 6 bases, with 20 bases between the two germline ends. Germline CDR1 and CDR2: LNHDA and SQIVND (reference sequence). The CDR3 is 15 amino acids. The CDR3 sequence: CASRSIVRGGNGYTF. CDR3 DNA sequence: TGTGCCAGTAGAAGTATAGTGCGGGGCGGTAATGGCTACACCTTC. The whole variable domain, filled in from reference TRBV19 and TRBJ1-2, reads DGGITQSPKYLFRKEGQNVTLSCEQNLNHDAMYWYRQDPGQGLRLIYYSQIVNDFQKGDIAEGYSVSREKKESFPLTVTSAQKNPTAFYLCASRSIVRGGNGYTFGSGTRLTVV.

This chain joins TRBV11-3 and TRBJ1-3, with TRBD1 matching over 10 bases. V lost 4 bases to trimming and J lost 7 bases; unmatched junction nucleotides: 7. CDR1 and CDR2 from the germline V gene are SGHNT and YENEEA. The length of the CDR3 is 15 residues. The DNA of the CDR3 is TGTGCCAGCAGCTCACGCGGGACAGGGGCCAACACCATATATTTT. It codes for CASSSRGTGANTIYF.

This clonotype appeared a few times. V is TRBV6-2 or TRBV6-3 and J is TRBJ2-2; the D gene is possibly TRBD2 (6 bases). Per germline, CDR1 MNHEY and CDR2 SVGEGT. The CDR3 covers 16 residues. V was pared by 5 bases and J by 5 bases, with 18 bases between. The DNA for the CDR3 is TGTGCCAGCAGTCCGCCCTTCCGGGGGAGGACCGGGGAGCTGTTTTTT. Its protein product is CASSPPFRGRTGELFF.

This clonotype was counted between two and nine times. The CDR3: CASSLRGDEKLFF. The CDR3 nucleotides are TGTGCCAGCAGTTTAAGGGGGGATGAAAAACTGTTTTTT. The chain is built from TRBV27 and TRBJ1-4; TRBD1 might be the D (6 bases). V dropped 2 bases and J dropped 6 bases, with 7 bases sitting between them. This CDR3 contains 13 residues. The germline gives CDR1 MNHEY, CDR2 SMNVEV (reference sequence).

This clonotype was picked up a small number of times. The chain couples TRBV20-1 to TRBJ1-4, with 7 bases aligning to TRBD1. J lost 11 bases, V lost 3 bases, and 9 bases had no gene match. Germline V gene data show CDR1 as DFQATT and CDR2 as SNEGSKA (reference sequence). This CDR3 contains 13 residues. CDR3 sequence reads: CSASQGEVQKLFF. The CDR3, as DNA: TGCAGTGCTAGTCAGGGGGAGGTCCAGAAACTGTTTTTT.

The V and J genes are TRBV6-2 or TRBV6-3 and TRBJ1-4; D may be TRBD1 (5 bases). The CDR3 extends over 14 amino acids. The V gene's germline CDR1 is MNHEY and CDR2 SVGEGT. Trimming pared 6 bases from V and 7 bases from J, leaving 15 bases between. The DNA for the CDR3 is TGTGCCAGCAGCAGGGCAAGTTCCAGTGAAAAACTGTTTTTT. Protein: CASSRASSSEKLFF.

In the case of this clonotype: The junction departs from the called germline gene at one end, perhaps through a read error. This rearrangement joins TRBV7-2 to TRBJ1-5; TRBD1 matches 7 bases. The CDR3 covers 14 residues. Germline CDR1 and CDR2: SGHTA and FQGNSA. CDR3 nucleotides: TGTGCCAGCAGTTCGACAGGGCCCAATCAGCCCCGGCATTTT. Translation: CASSSTGPNQPRHF.

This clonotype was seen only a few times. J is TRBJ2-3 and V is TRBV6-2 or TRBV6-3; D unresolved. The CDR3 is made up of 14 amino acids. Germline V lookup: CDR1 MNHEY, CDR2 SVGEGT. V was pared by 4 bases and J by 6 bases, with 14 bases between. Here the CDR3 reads CASSLGPAMDTQYF. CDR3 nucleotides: TGTGCCAGCAGTTTAGGACCTGCCATGGATACGCAGTATTTT.

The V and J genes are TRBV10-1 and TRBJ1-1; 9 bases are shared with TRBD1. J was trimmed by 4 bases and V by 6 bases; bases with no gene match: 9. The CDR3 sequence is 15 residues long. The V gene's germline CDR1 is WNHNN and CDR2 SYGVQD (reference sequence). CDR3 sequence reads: CASSPRTGEFTEAFF. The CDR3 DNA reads TGCGCCAGCAGCCCCCGGACAGGGGAATTCACTGAAGCTTTCTTT.